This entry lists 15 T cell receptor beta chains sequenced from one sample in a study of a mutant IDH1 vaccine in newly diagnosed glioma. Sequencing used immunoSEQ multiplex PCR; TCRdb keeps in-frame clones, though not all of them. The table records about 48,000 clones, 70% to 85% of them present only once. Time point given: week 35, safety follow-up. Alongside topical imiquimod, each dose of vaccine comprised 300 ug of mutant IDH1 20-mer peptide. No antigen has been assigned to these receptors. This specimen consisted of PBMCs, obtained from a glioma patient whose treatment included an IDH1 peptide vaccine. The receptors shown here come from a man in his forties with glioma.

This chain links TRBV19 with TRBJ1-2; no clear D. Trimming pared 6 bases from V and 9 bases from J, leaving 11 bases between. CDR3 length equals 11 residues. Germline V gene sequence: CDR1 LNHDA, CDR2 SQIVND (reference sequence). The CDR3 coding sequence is TGTGCCAGTAGAATCGCCAGGAGCTACACCTTC. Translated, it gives CASRIARSYTF.

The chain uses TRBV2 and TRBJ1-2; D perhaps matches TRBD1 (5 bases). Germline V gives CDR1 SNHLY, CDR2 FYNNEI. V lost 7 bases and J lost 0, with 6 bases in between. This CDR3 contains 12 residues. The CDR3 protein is CASNRPNYGYTF. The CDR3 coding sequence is TGTGCCAGCAACAGGCCTAACTATGGCTACACCTTC.

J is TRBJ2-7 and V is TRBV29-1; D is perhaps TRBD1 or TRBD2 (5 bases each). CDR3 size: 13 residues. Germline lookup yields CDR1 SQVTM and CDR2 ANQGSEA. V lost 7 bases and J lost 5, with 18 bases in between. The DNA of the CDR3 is TGCAGCGGTTTGACGGGACCCCGGGACGAGCAGTACTTC. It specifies CSGLTGPRDEQYF.

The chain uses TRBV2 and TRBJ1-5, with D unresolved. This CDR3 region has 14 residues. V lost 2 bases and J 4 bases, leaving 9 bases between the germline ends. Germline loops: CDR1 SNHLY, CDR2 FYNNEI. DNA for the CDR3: TGTGCCAGCAGTGAATTGGGAGGAAATCAGCCCCAGCATTTT. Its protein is CASSELGGNQPQHF.

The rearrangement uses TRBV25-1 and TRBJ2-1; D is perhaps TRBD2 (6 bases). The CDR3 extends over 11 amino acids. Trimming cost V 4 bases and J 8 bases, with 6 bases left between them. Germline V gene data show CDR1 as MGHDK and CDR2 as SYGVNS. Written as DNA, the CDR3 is TGTGCCAGCAGTGGGGGGGATGAGCAGTTCTTC. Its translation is CASSGGDEQFF.

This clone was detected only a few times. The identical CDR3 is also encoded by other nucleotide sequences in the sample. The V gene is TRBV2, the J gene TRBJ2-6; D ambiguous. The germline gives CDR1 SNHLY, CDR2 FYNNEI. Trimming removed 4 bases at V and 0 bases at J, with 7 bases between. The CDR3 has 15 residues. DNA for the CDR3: TGTGCCAGCAGTGTGGGGTTCTCTGGGGCCAACGTCCTGACTTTC. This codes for CASSVGFSGANVLTF.

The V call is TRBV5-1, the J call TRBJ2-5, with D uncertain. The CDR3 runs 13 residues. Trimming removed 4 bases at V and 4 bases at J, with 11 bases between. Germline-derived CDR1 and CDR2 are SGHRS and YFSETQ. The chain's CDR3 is CASSPRPGETQYF. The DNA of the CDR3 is TGCGCCAGCAGCCCCCGCCCGGGAGAGACCCAGTACTTC.

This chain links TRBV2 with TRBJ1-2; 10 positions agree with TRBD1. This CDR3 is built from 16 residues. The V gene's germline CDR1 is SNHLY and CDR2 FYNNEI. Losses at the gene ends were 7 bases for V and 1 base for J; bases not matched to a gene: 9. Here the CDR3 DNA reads TGTGCCAGCACACCCTGGGGGACAGGGGTTAACTATGGCTACACCTTC. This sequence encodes CASTPWGTGVNYGYTF. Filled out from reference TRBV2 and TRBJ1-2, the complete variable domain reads EPEVTQTPSHQVTQMGQEVILRCVPISNHLYFYWYRQILGQKVEFLVSFYNNEISEKSEIFDDQFSVERPDGSNFTLKIRSTKLEDSAMYFCASTPWGTGVNYGYTFGSGTRLTVV.

Written as DNA, the CDR3 is TGCGCCAGCAGCCCCCGGGGGGGCACAGATACGCAGTATTTT. This sequence encodes CASSPRGGTDTQYF. This chain links TRBV4-1 with TRBJ2-3, with 7 positions matching TRBD2. The CDR3 is 14 amino acids. In germline, CDR1 is MGHRA, CDR2 YSYEKL. V was clipped by 4 bases and J by 1 base; unmatched bases: 2.

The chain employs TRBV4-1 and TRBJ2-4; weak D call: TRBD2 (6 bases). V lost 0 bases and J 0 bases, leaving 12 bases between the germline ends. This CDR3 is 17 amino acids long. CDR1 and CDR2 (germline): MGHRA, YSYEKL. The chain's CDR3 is CASSQDTTRVAKNIQYF. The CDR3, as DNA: TGCGCCAGCAGCCAAGATACGACTAGAGTAGCCAAAAACATTCAGTACTTC.

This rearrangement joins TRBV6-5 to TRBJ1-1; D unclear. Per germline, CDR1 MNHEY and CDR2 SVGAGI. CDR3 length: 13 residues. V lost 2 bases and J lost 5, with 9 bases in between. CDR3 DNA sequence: TGTGCCAGCAGTTACGCGACTGGGACTGAAGCTTTCTTT. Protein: CASSYATGTEAFF.

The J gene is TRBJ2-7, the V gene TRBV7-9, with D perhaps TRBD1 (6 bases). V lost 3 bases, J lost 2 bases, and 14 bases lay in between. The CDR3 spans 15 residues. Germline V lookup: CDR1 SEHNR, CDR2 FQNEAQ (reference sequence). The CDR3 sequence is CASSFGGGFTYEQYF. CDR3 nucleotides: TGTGCCAGCAGCTTCGGTGGGGGCTTCACCTACGAGCAGTACTTC.

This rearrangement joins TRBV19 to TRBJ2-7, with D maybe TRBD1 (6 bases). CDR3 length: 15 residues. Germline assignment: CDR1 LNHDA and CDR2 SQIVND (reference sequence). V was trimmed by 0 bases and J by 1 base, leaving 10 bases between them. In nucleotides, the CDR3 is TGTGCCAGTAGTATAGAGGTAGGGGGATCCTACGAGCAGTACTTC. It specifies CASSIEVGGSYEQYF.

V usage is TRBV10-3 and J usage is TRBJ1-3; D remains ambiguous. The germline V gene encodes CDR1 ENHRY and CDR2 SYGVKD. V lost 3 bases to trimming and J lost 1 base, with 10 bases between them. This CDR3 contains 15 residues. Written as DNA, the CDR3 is TGTGCCATCAGTGACTCGGGGAATTCTGGAAACACCATATATTTT. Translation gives CAISDSGNSGNTIYF.

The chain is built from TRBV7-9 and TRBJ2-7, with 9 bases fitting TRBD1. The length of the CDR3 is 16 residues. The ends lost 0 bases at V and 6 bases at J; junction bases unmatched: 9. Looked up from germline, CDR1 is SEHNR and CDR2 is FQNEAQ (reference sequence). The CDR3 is CASSLALQGARAEQYF. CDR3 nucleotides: TGTGCCAGCAGCTTAGCACTACAGGGGGCGAGGGCCGAGCAGTACTTC.